The 11 T cell receptor beta chains below all came from one sample that was sequenced in a study. In TCRdb, the 5' RACE reads were re-called with MiXCR into one record per CDR3 protein. This sample contains 11 distinct CDR3 sequences. Tregs were sorted as CD4+CD25+CD127-/low cells. Specimen: tumor-infiltrating Tregs sorted from the breast tumor. These receptors originate from a female donor with breast cancer.

Regarding this clonotype: Being off target in a library aimed at alpha chains, this beta chain has a size of little meaning. The J gene is TRBJ1-2, the V gene TRBV12-3 or TRBV12-4; D is perhaps TRBD1 (5 bases). Trimming took off 2 bases at V and 6 bases at J, with 10 bases between the two ends. The CDR3 is 13 amino acids. The chain's CDR3 is CASSLRWGNGYTF. DNA for the CDR3: TGTGCCAGCAGTTTACGGTGGGGGAATGGCTACACCTTC.

As concerns this clonotype: The library was prepared for alpha chains; this beta chain is a stray read, so its frequency means little. The chain couples TRBV20-1 to TRBJ2-1; 7 positions agree with TRBD2. The germline V gene encodes CDR1 DFQATT and CDR2 SNEGSKA (reference sequence). V trimming: 6 bases; J trimming: 2 bases; junction bases outside the gene matches: 19. The length of the CDR3 is 18 residues. The CDR3 DNA sequence: TGCAGTGCCCTTCCCCTACCCCGACTAGCTAGGGCCTACAATGAGCAGTTCTTC. Protein: CSALPLPRLARAYNEQFF.

Concerning this clonotype: This beta chain turned up in a library designed for alpha chains; as an off-target read, its abundance says little. The chain joins TRBV7-6 to TRBJ2-2; 10 nucleotides match TRBD2. Germline V gene data show CDR1 as SGHVS and CDR2 as FNYEAQ. V gave up 5 bases and J gave up 4 bases; unmatched junction bases: 7. This CDR3 has 16 residues. The CDR3 sequence is CASSTTSGITTGELFF. The CDR3 nucleotides are TGTGCCAGCAGCACAACTAGCGGGATTACCACCGGGGAGCTGTTTTTT.

Regarding this clonotype: This beta chain appears as a stray read in a library generated for alpha chains; its size is not informative. The chain combines TRBV12-3 or TRBV12-4 with TRBJ1-1, with D possibly TRBD1 on 5 matching bases. V lost 0 bases to trimming and J lost 0 bases, with 11 bases between them. The CDR3 length is 16 residues. The CDR3 region has the DNA TGTGCCAGCAGTTTAGCGGACATGCTAGTGAACACTGAAGCTTTCTTT. Residues: CASSLADMLVNTEAFF.

Worth noting for this clonotype: This beta chain was picked up by a library intended for alpha chains and is off target, so its count carries little meaning. This rearrangement joins TRBV20-1 to TRBJ1-1, with a possible D match to TRBD1 (6 bases). Germline CDR1 is DFQATT and CDR2 is SNEGSKA (reference sequence). Trimming removed 5 bases at V and 8 bases at J, with 15 bases between. The CDR3 covers 12 residues. This CDR3 is CSALQGNSEAFF. The CDR3 DNA reads TGCAGTGCTCTACAGGGTAATTCCGAAGCTTTCTTT.

As to this clonotype: This beta chain is a stray read from a library made for alpha chains; its abundance is not meaningful. This rearrangement joins TRBV12-3 or TRBV12-4 to TRBJ1-2; a possible D gene is TRBD1 (6 bases). CDR3 length: 13 residues. Between the trimmed V and J ends, which lost 10 bases and 2 bases, there was a span of 14 bases. CDR3 coding DNA: TGTGCCACCGCGTGGGGGGCCAACTATGGCTACACCTTC. This sequence encodes CATAWGANYGYTF.

A remark on this clonotype: This beta chain came through as a stray read in a library set up for alpha chains, and its size says little. The chain has TRBV4-1 and TRBJ2-7; no definite D call. CDR1 and CDR2 (germline): MGHRA, YSYEKL. The CDR3 consists of 14 residues. The V gene lost 4 bases and the J gene lost 2 bases, with 12 bases spanning the gap. The CDR3 reads CASSRSTDTYEQYF. The CDR3 DNA follows: TGCGCCAGCAGCCGGTCGACTGATACCTACGAGCAGTACTTC.

On this clonotype itself: Since it is a stray read in a library aimed at alpha chains, this beta chain has a size that is not meaningful. The chain employs TRBV12-3 or TRBV12-4 and TRBJ1-2; 8 bases fit TRBD1. With V trimmed by 5 bases and J by 4 bases, 6 bases remained unmatched. This CDR3 contains 14 residues. Here the CDR3 DNA reads TGTGCCAGCAGTCCGGGGGACAGGCTCTATGGCTACACCTTC. This encodes CASSPGDRLYGYTF.

With regard to this clonotype: A library prepared for alpha chains yielded this beta chain as an off-target read; its size is of little meaning. This chain joins TRBV27 and TRBJ2-5; D call uncertain. This CDR3 is 13 amino acids long. Germline V gene data show CDR1 as MNHEY and CDR2 as SMNVEV (reference sequence). The V gene lost 2 bases and the J gene lost 4 bases, with 8 bases spanning the gap. DNA of the CDR3: TGTGCCAGCAGTTTAAGAGTTTCAGAGACCCAGTACTTC. This encodes CASSLRVSETQYF.

Concerning this clonotype: This beta chain is off target for a library built for alpha chains, so its abundance means little. This chain links TRBV12-5 with TRBJ1-2; weak D call: TRBD1 (5 bases). V lost 3 bases to trimming and J lost 4 bases, with 6 bases between them. The CDR3 loop spans 12 amino acids. Germline loops: CDR1 LGHNT, CDR2 FRNRAP. The CDR3 is CASGFDSYGYTF. The CDR3 DNA is TGTGCTAGTGGTTTCGACAGCTATGGCTACACCTTC.

With regard to this clonotype: The junction does not match germline at one end; this may be a read error. In a library made to pick up alpha chains, this beta chain is a stray read with a size that means little. The gene calls are TRBV7-7 and TRBJ1-5; D perhaps matches TRBD1 (5 bases). CDR3 length: 15 residues. CDR1 and CDR2 (germline): SSHAT, FNYEAQ (reference sequence). The chain's CDR3 is CASSSNRIMRQPQHF. DNA of the CDR3: TGTGCTAGCAGCTCCAACAGGATAATGCGTCAGCCCCAGCATTTT. The whole variable domain, filled in from reference TRBV7-7 and TRBJ1-5, reads GAGVSQSPRYKVTKRGQDVTLRCDPISSHATLYWYQQALGQGPEFLTYFNYEAQPDKSGLPSDRFSAERPEGSISTLTIQRTEQRDSAMYRCASSSNRIMRQPQHFGDGTRLSIL.